This T cell receptor beta chain was sequenced for a study of T cells in Graves' hyperthyroidism and ophthalmopathy. Background on the study: At initial diagnosis, before any treatment had begun, peripheral blood was obtained. Overall study results and limits: A 13 V-J signature model discriminated ophthalmopathy versus stable hyperthyroidism.

On this clonotype itself: Its target is not known.

Amplification targeted TCR beta CDR3 regions from RNA transcripts. A set of HTBI primers served as the primers for a first-round RT-PCR of the TCR CDR3. TCRdb redid the calling of the multiplex PCR reads with MiXCR, one entry per CDR3 protein. The table has 300,000 to 450,000 distinct CDR3 sequences, more than 13% seen once. V lost 6 bases and J lost 6, with 14 bases in between. This CDR3 has 14 residues. The source of this sequence is a woman aged 25 to 39 with Graves' hyperthyroidism. The specimen was blood. The genes are TRBV12-3 or TRBV12-4 and TRBJ1-4; weak D call: TRBD1 (5 bases). The CDR3 DNA reads as TGTGCCAGCAGGCCGACAGCGTCTGATGAAAAACTGTTTTTT. Its translation: CASRPTASDEKLFF.